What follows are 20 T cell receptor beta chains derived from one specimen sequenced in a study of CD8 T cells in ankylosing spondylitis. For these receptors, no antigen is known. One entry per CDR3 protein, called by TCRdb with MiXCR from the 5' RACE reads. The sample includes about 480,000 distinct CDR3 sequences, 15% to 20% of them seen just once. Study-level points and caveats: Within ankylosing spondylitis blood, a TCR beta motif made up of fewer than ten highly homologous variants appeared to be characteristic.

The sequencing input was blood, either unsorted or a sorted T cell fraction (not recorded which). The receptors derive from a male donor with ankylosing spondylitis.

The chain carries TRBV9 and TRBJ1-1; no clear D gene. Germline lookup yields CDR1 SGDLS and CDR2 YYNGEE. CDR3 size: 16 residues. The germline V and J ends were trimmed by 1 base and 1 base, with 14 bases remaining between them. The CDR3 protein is CASSVFPVEGNTEAFF. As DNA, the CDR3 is TGTGCCAGCAGCGTATTTCCGGTCGAGGGGAACACTGAAGCTTTCTTT.

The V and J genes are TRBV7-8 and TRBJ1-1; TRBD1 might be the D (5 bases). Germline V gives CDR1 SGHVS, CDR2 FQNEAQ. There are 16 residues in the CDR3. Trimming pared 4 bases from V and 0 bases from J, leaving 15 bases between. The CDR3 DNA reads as TGTGCCAGCAGCTCCGAGGGGAATGAAGTGAACACTGAAGCTTTCTTT. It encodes CASSSEGNEVNTEAFF.

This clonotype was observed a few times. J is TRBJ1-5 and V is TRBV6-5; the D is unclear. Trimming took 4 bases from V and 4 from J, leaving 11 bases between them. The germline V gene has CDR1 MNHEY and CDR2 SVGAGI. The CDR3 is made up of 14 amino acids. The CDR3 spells CASSFRASNQPQHF. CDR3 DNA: TGTGCCAGCAGTTTCCGGGCCTCTAATCAGCCCCAGCATTTT.

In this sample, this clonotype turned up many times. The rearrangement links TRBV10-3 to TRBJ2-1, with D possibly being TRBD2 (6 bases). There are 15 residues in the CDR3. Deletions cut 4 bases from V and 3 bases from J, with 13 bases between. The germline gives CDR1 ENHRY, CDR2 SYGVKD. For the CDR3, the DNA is TGTGCCATCAGTGTGGGGGGAGTGGGCTACAATGAGCAGTTCTTC. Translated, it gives CAISVGGVGYNEQFF.

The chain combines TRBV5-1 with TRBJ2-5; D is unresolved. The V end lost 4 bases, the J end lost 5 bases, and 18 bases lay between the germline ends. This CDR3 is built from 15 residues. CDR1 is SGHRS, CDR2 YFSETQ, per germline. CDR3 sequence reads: CASSPGFSQWETQYF. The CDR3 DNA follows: TGCGCCAGCAGCCCCGGATTCAGTCAGTGGGAGACCCAGTACTTC.

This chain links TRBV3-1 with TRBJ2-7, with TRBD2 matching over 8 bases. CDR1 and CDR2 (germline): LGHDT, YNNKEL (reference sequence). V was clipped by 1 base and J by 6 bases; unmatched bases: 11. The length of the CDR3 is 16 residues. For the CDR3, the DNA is TGTGCCAGCAGCCAAGTTGGCGGGAGGAGTTTCAGCGAGCAGTACTTC. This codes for CASSQVGGRSFSEQYF.

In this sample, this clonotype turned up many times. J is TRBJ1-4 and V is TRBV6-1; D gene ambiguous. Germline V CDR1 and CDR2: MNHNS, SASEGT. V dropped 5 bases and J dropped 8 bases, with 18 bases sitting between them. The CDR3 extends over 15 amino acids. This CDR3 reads CASSPGGLGGEKLFF. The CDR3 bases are TGTGCCAGCAGTCCCGGAGGACTAGGTGGGGAAAAACTGTTTTTT.

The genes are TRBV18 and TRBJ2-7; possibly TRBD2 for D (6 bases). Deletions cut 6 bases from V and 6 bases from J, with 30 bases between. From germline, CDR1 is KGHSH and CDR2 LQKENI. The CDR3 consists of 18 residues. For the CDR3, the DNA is TGTGCCAGCTCGAAGGGACGGCCTGGTGCGATTCTAGCGTTCGAGCAGTACTTC. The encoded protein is CASSKGRPGAILAFEQYF.

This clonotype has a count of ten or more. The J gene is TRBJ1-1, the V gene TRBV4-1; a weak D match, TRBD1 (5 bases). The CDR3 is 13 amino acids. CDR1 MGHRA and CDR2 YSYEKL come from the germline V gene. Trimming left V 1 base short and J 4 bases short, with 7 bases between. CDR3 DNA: TGCGCCAGCAGCCAAGTCCAGGGCACTGAAGCTTTCTTT. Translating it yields CASSQVQGTEAFF.

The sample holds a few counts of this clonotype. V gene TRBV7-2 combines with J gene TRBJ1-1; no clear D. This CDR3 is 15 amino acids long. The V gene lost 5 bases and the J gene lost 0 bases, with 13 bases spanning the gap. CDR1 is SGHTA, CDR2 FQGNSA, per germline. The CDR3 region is CASSPGWEMNTEAFF. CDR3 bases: TGTGCCAGCAGCCCGGGATGGGAAATGAACACTGAAGCTTTCTTT.

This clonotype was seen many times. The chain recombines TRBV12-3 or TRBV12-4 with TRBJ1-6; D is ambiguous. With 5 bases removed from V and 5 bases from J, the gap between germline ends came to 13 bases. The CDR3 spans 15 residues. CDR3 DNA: TGTGCCAGCAGTCTACTCGAGAGTCATAATTCACCCCTCCACTTT. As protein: CASSLLESHNSPLHF.

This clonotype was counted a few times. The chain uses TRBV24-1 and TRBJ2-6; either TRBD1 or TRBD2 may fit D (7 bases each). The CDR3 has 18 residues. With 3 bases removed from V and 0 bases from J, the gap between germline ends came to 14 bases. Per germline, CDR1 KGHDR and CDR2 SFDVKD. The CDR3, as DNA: TGTGCCACCAGTGATAGCAGGGGGGGTTACTCTGGGGCCAACGTCCTGACTTTC. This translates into CATSDSRGGYSGANVLTF.

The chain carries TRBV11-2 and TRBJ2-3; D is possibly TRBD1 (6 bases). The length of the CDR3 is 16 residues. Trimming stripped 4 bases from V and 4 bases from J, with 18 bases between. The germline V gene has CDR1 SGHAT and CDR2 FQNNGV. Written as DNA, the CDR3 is TGTGCCAGCAGCTCGGGACACCTCCTAGGGGCAGATACGCAGTATTTT. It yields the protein CASSSGHLLGADTQYF.

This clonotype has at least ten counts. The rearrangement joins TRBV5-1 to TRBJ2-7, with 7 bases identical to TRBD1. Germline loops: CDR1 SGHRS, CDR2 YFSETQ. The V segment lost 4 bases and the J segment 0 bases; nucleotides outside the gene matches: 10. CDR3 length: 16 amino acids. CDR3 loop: CASSLTGTAYSYEQYF. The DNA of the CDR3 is TGCGCCAGCAGCCTGACTGGGACAGCCTACTCCTACGAGCAGTACTTC.

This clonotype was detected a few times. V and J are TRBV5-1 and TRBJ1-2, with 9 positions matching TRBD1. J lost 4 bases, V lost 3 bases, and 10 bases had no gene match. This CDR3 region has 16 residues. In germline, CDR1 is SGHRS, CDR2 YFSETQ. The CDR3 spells CASSYMGQGKVYGYTF. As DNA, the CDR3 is TGCGCCAGCAGCTACATGGGACAGGGTAAAGTCTATGGCTACACCTTC.

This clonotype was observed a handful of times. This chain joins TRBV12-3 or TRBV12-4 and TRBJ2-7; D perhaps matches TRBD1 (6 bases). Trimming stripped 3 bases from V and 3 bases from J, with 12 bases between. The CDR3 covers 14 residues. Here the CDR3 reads CASSFGQGFYEQYF. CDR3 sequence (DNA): TGTGCCAGCAGTTTCGGGCAGGGGTTCTACGAGCAGTACTTC.

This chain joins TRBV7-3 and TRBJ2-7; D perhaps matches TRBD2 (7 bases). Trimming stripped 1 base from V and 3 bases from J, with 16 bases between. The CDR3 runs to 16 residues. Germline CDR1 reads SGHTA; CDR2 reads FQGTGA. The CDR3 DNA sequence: TGTGCCAGCAGCTTAAACGCGGGGGCAGGCAACTACGAGCAGTACTTC. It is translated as CASSLNAGAGNYEQYF.

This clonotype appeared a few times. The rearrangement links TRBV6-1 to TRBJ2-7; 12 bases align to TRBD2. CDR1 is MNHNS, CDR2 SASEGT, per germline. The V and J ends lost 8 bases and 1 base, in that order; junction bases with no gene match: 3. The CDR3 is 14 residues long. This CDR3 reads CASGLAGNSYEQYF. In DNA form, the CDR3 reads TGTGCCAGCGGACTAGCGGGGAATTCCTACGAGCAGTACTTC.

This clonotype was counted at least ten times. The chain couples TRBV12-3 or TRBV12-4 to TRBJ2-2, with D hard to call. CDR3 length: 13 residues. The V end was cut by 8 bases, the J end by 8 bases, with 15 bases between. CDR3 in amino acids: CASGTTAWGELFF. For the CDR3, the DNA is TGTGCCAGCGGAACAACAGCCTGGGGGGAGCTGTTTTTT.

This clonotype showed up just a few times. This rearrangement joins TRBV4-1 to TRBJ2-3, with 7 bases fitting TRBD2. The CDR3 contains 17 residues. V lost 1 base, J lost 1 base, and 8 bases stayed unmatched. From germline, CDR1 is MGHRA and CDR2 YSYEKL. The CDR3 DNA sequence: TGCGCCAGCAGCCAAGTAGGGCGGACTAGGGGCACAGATACGCAGTATTTT. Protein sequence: CASSQVGRTRGTDTQYF.